This T cell receptor beta chain is drawn from a study of OX40 agonist ivuxolimab in advanced cancers. A single count supports this clone. The data were produced by immunoSEQ multiplex PCR, yet TCRdb's version contains in-frame clones alone and is incomplete. The table lists 60,000 or so clones, 75% to 90% of them singletons. V gave up 6 bases and J gave up 2 bases; unmatched junction bases: 4. In germline, CDR1 is MNHEY, CDR2 SVGAGI. This CDR3 comprises 14 residues. This clonotype was sampled from an adult with an advanced solid tumor such as melanoma, head and neck, liver or kidney cancer. V and J are TRBV6-5 and TRBJ2-7; 10 nucleotides agree with TRBD1. Sequenced material: CD4+ or CD8+ T cells sorted from blood, taken in a trial of the OX40 agonist ivuxolimab. CDR3 region: CASRRDRGTYEQYF. The CDR3 nucleotides are TGTGCCAGCAGACGGGACAGGGGCACCTACGAGCAGTACTTC.